The 22 T cell receptor beta chains below come from one sample, sequenced in a study of CD8+ T cells in alopecia areata. Treatment described: oral pan-JAK inhibitor, 5-10 mg twice daily. Peripheral blood, together with lesional scalp punch biopsies, was collected from alopecia areata patients. Extracted from the samples, RNA was reverse transcribed into cDNA to serve as the sequencing template. The repertoire was sequenced with immunoSEQ multiplex PCR; TCRdb's copy has only in-frame clones and lacks some. The sample has 4,500 or so clones; roughly 60% are singletons. Sequenced here: skin, sampled at week 4, from a patient treated with tofacitinib. The receptor set was obtained from a human donor with alopecia areata.

This clone appeared a few times. The rearrangement joins TRBV7-9 to TRBJ1-5; D gene uncertain. Trimming removed 5 bases from V and 2 bases from J, with 7 bases in between. This CDR3 is built from 13 residues. Germline CDR1 reads SEHNR; CDR2 reads FQNEAQ (reference sequence). The CDR3: CASSQHGNQPQHF. CDR3 in DNA: TGTGCCAGCAGCCAACACGGCAATCAGCCCCAGCATTTT.

This clone was recorded a few times. The chain links TRBV4-1 to TRBJ2-7; TRBD1 aligns across 7 bases. The CDR3 sequence is 13 residues long. Per germline, CDR1 MGHRA and CDR2 YSYEKL. With 4 bases clipped from V and 0 bases from J, the junction kept 0 bases outside the gene matches. The chain's CDR3 is CASSRTGSYEQYF. As DNA, the CDR3 is TGCGCCAGCAGCCGGACAGGCTCCTACGAGCAGTACTTC.

This clone was seen more than once but under ten times. This chain joins TRBV7-9 and TRBJ2-7; D not certain. CDR3 length equals 14 residues. The germline V gene has CDR1 SEHNR and CDR2 FQNEAQ (reference sequence). V was pared by 3 bases and J by 0 bases, with 9 bases between. CDR3 sequence reads: CASSFTGSSYEQYF. The CDR3 nucleotides read TGTGCCAGCAGCTTCACCGGAAGCTCCTACGAGCAGTACTTC.

In its sample, this clone was seen a few times. The rearrangement uses TRBV19 and TRBJ1-1, with 8 bases aligning to TRBD1. The trim removed 4 bases at V and 0 bases at J, leaving 10 bases unmatched. The CDR3 extends over 17 amino acids. The germline gives CDR1 LNHDA, CDR2 SQIVND (reference sequence). In DNA form, the CDR3 reads TGTGCCAGTAGTACTTCAACAGGGGGTTGGGTGAACACTGAAGCTTTCTTT. Residues: CASSTSTGGWVNTEAFF. Together with reference TRBV19 and TRBJ1-1, the CDR3 gives the full variable domain: DGGITQSPKYLFRKEGQNVTLSCEQNLNHDAMYWYRQDPGQGLRLIYYSQIVNDFQKGDIAEGYSVSREKKESFPLTVTSAQKNPTAFYLCASSTSTGGWVNTEAFFGQGTRLTVV.

This clone was counted a few times. The chain couples TRBV6-6 to TRBJ1-5; the D gene is possibly TRBD1 (5 bases). Germline V gene sequence: CDR1 MNHNY, CDR2 SVGAGI (reference sequence). The CDR3 has 16 residues. Trimming cost V 6 bases and J 1 base, with 16 bases left between them. CDR3 residues: CASSEAWTISNQPQHF. CDR3 nucleotide sequence: TGTGCCAGCAGCGAGGCTTGGACAATCAGCAATCAGCCCCAGCATTTT.

CDR3 sequence: CASSATGVSNQPQHF. DNA for the CDR3: TGTGCCAGCAGCGCAACAGGGGTCTCCAATCAGCCCCAGCATTTT. The V gene is TRBV11-2, the J gene TRBJ1-5; 7 bases match TRBD1. V lost 5 bases and J lost 3; bases outside the gene matches: 7. From germline, CDR1 is SGHAT and CDR2 FQNNGV. CDR3 length: 15 residues.

CDR3 bases: TGTGCCATCAGTGAGCCCAACCAAGAGACCCAGTACTTC. Its translation: CAISEPNQETQYF. The chain employs TRBV10-3 and TRBJ2-5, with unresolved D. Trimming shortened V by 2 bases and J by 0 bases, and 4 bases separated the two germline ends. The CDR3 is 13 residues long. Germline lookup yields CDR1 ENHRY and CDR2 SYGVKD.

This sequence joins TRBV29-1 and TRBJ2-7, with 11 bases identical to TRBD2. There are 14 residues in the CDR3. V shed 6 bases and J 0 bases; nucleotides not matched to a gene: 4. Per germline, CDR1 SQVTM and CDR2 ANQGSEA. In DNA form, the CDR3 reads TGCAGCGTGATGACTAGCGGGAACTCCTACGAGCAGTACTTC. Protein sequence: CSVMTSGNSYEQYF.

The chain is built from TRBV14 and TRBJ1-5, with D possibly matching TRBD1 (5 bases). The V end lost 1 base, the J end lost 7 bases, and 20 bases lay between the germline ends. Looked up from germline, CDR1 is SGHDN and CDR2 is FVKESK. The CDR3 has 17 residues. The CDR3 coding sequence is TGTGCCAGCAGCCAAGTTCTCGGAAGGCTACGGGACCAGCCCCAGCATTTT. This gives the protein CASSQVLGRLRDQPQHF.

The J gene is TRBJ1-5, the V gene TRBV4-1; TRBD1 is a possible D gene (5 bases). This CDR3 spans 15 amino acids. CDR1 and CDR2 from the germline V gene are MGHRA and YSYEKL. Trimming took off 4 bases at V and 0 bases at J, with 10 bases between the two ends. The chain's CDR3 is CASSLTDNSNQPQHF. The CDR3 DNA is TGCGCCAGCAGCCTGACAGATAATAGCAATCAGCCCCAGCATTTT.

This clone occurred a few times. The chain has TRBV7-9 and TRBJ2-7; maybe TRBD2 (6 bases). Germline V CDR1 and CDR2: SEHNR, FQNEAQ (reference sequence). Between the trimmed V and J ends, which lost 4 bases and 3 bases, there was a span of 22 bases. This CDR3 contains 17 residues. The DNA for the CDR3 is TGTGCCAGCAGCTCTACCTCCGGGCTGCGGAGGGACTACGAGCAGTACTTC. Protein product: CASSSTSGLRRDYEQYF.

The chain combines TRBV7-9 with TRBJ2-1; D perhaps matches TRBD2 (5 bases). Germline V gives CDR1 SEHNR, CDR2 FQNEAQ (reference sequence). The CDR3 length is 15 residues. V was clipped by 1 base and J by 3 bases, with 10 bases between them. In DNA, the CDR3 is TGTGCCAGCAGCTTAGGCGGGCGGTACTACAATGAGCAGTTCTTC. This encodes CASSLGGRYYNEQFF.

The chain has TRBV4-2 and TRBJ1-5; D unresolved. Per germline, CDR1 LGHNA and CDR2 YNFKEQ. Trimming removed 4 bases at V and 3 bases at J, with 16 bases between. The CDR3 has 16 amino acids. CDR3 sequence reads: CASSPLVGVNNQPQHF. CDR3 nucleotide sequence: TGTGCCAGCAGCCCTCTGGTCGGGGTTAACAATCAGCCCCAGCATTTT.

This chain uses TRBV7-3 with TRBJ2-5; TRBD1 matches 8 bases. The germline V gene has CDR1 SGHTA and CDR2 FQGTGA. The CDR3 is 16 residues long. Trimming took 5 bases from V and 4 from J; bases not matched to a gene: 12. The CDR3 DNA reads TGTGCCAGCAGCCCGAATCAGGGGGCCGGGGGAGAGACCCAGTACTTC. Translated, it gives CASSPNQGAGGETQYF.

This chain joins TRBV5-4 and TRBJ2-5; TRBD1 aligns across 8 bases. The CDR3 sequence is 14 residues long. V lost 3 bases and J lost 4; bases outside the gene matches: 5. Germline V CDR1 and CDR2: SGHNT, YYREEE (reference sequence). CDR3 nucleotide sequence: TGTGCCAGCAGCTGGGGGACAGGCCCAGAGACCCAGTACTTC. This translates into CASSWGTGPETQYF.

The genes are TRBV2 and TRBJ1-2; D is unresolved. CDR1 is SNHLY and CDR2 is FYNNEI in the germline V gene. V was pared by 8 bases and J by 7 bases, with 14 bases between. The CDR3 consists of 12 residues. The CDR3 loop reads CASVVREFGYTF. CDR3 nucleotides: TGTGCCAGCGTGGTGAGGGAGTTTGGCTACACCTTC.

The chain combines TRBV7-2 with TRBJ2-7; the match to TRBD2 covers 10 bases. V lost 3 bases, J lost 2 bases, and 10 bases stayed unmatched. The germline CDR1 and CDR2 sequences are SGHTA and FQGNSA. The CDR3 covers 17 residues. The CDR3 nucleotides are TGTGCCAGCAGCTTCAGACAGGGACTAGCGCGAGCCTACGAGCAGTACTTC. This translates into CASSFRQGLARAYEQYF.

The V gene is TRBV5-1, the J gene TRBJ2-1, with D hard to call. CDR1 and CDR2 from the germline V gene are SGHRS and YFSETQ. The CDR3 is 15 amino acids. The germline V and J ends were trimmed by 0 bases and 0 bases, with 7 bases remaining between them. The CDR3 coding sequence is TGCGCCAGCAGCTTGGTTGAAAGCTCCTACAATGAGCAGTTCTTC. This translates into CASSLVESSYNEQFF. The full variable domain, completed using reference TRBV5-1 and TRBJ2-1, is KAGVTQTPRYLIKTRGQQVTLSCSPISGHRSVSWYQQTPGQGLQFLFEYFSETQRNKGNFPGRFSGRQFSNSRSEMNVSTLELGDSALYLCASSLVESSYNEQFFGPGTRLTVL.

In its sample, this clone was seen once. This chain links TRBV6-1 with TRBJ2-3; weak D call: TRBD2 (6 bases). Trimming shortened V by 3 bases and J by 2 bases, and 18 bases separated the two germline ends. The CDR3 contains 17 residues. The V gene's germline CDR1 is MNHNS and CDR2 SASEGT. In DNA, the CDR3 is TGTGCCAGCAGTGAGTCGTATCGGCGGGGATTCACAGATACGCAGTATTTT. This codes for CASSESYRRGFTDTQYF.

A single count supports this clone. This rearrangement joins TRBV2 to TRBJ2-1, with D possibly matching TRBD2 (6 bases). The CDR3 spans 14 residues. V lost 11 bases, J lost 0 bases, and 14 bases lay in between. Germline V gene data show CDR1 as SNHLY and CDR2 as FYNNEI. CDR3 amino acids: CAGHTSNSYNEQFF. CDR3 DNA sequence: TGTGCCGGACACACTAGCAACTCCTACAATGAGCAGTTCTTC.

The chain joins TRBV5-1 to TRBJ2-7, with 8 positions matching TRBD2. The germline gives CDR1 SGHRS, CDR2 YFSETQ. This CDR3 contains 15 residues. Losses at the gene ends were 2 bases for V and 5 bases for J; bases not matched to a gene: 9. The CDR3: CASSLLGLDVNEQYF. The CDR3 DNA sequence: TGCGCCAGCAGCTTACTGGGACTAGACGTAAACGAGCAGTACTTC.

The gene calls are TRBV4-1 and TRBJ1-3, with D unclear. The CDR3 loop spans 19 amino acids. V dropped 4 bases and J dropped 0 bases, with 22 bases sitting between them. The V gene's germline CDR1 is MGHRA and CDR2 YSYEKL. In nucleotides, the CDR3 is TGCGCCAGCAGCCCGACCGTCCCTACAACTTGGAGCTCTGGAAACACCATATATTTT. Its translation: CASSPTVPTTWSSGNTIYF.